The rows below give T cell receptor beta chains drawn from one sample of a study of shared clonotypes between healthy human individuals. Libraries were prepared by immunoSEQ multiplex PCR; TCRdb keeps only in-frame clonotypes and omits some of them. Of about 560,000 clones listed, around 81% are singletons. Source material: PBMCs. Receptors were obtained from a woman aged 40 to 50 in good health. Some clones in this sample may be carry-over from other donors' samples. Each CDR3 is given with its conserved first and last residue. Each record gives: J gene, V gene, CDR3 protein.

J: TRBJ1-1; V: TRBV19; CDR3: CASSISRNTEAFF
J: TRBJ1-5; V: TRBV27; CDR3: CASSLDDSNQPQHF
J: TRBJ2-5; V: TRBV19; CDR3: CASSIRTGRQETQYF
J: TRBJ2-2; V: TRBV7-7; CDR3: CASSLETGELFF
J: TRBJ2-1; V: TRBV11-3; CDR3: CASKQGNSDEQFF
J: TRBJ2-7; V: TRBV7-6; CDR3: CASSLASGTYEQYF
J: TRBJ2-1; V: TRBV27; CDR3: CATRERSLSYNEQFF
J: TRBJ2-1; V: TRBV2; CDR3: CASTSLAGPYNEQFF
J: TRBJ2-3; V: TRBV5-1; CDR3: CASNSGRGADTQYF
J: TRBJ1-5; V: TRBV5-1; CDR3: CASSPGGLDNQPQHF
J: TRBJ2-7; V: TRBV11-2; CDR3: CASRPPGGPVYEQYF
J: TRBJ1-2; V: TRBV9; CDR3: CASSRDYGYTF
J: TRBJ1-2; V: TRBV7-8; CDR3: CASSYPTGGALGYGYTF
J: TRBJ2-7; V: TRBV5-6; CDR3: CASSLTPGLAPPPPDF
J: TRBJ1-2; V: TRBV4-3; CDR3: CASSQGQGVGNGYTF
J: TRBJ1-2; V: TRBV30; CDR3: CAWSTDNLYGYTF
J: TRBJ2-7; V: TRBV6-1; CDR3: CASRRDSSYEQYF
J: TRBJ2-2; V: TRBV5-4; CDR3: CASSVGARDTGELFF
J: TRBJ2-2; V: TRBV7-9; CDR3: CASSQTRPGELFF
J: TRBJ1-1; V: TRBV30; CDR3: CASSPRGAWTEAFF
J: TRBJ1-2; V: TRBV19; CDR3: CASREFTGVDYGYTF
J: TRBJ2-2; V: TRBV9; CDR3: CASSVGGATGELFF
J: TRBJ2-7; V: TRBV28; CDR3: CASSFRRYEQYF
J: TRBJ1-2; V: TRBV7-9; CDR3: CASTTGIGGYTF
J: TRBJ1-2; V: TRBV20-1; CDR3: CSARETGGYTF
J: TRBJ2-7; V: TRBV5-1; CDR3: CASSSQLAGGSYEQYF
J: TRBJ2-5; V: TRBV2; CDR3: CASKRGRDGETQYF
J: TRBJ2-5; V: TRBV27; CDR3: CASSSPGGTQYF
J: TRBJ2-1; V: TRBV11-2; CDR3: CASSLDRGASEQFF
J: TRBJ1-1; V: TRBV7-8; CDR3: CASSLTGAGTEAFF
J: TRBJ2-1; V: TRBV28; CDR3: CASSLSPGLGIGEQFF
J: TRBJ2-1; V: TRBV9; CDR3: CASSVLGGEQFF
J: TRBJ2-2; V: TRBV19; CDR3: CASSIQGPGTGELFF
J: TRBJ2-5; V: TRBV2; CDR3: CASGAGPETQYF
J: TRBJ2-3; V: TRBV28; CDR3: CASSGTGLDTQYF
J: TRBJ1-1; V: TRBV7-9; CDR3: CASSFTGVRGTEAFF
J: TRBJ2-1; V: TRBV15; CDR3: CATSRGTSGRAKDEQFF
J: TRBJ1-1; V: TRBV19; CDR3: CASSTSMNTEAFF
J: TRBJ2-3; V: TRBV4-1; CDR3: CASSRYGTDTQYF
J: TRBJ1-2; V: TRBV4-2; CDR3: CASSQDFGVSYGYTF
J: TRBJ1-1; V: TRBV19; CDR3: CASSWDRSNTEAFF
J: TRBJ2-5; V: TRBV7-2; CDR3: CASSLAARKTQYF
J: TRBJ1-1; V: TRBV28; CDR3: CASSGPPAMNTEAFF
J: TRBJ1-4; V: TRBV7-2; CDR3: CASSAVGGYNEKLFF
J: TRBJ1-1; V: TRBV7-9; CDR3: CASSPTLGAHTFF
J: TRBJ2-1; V: TRBV10-2; CDR3: CASNLGAYNEQFF
J: TRBJ2-4; V: TRBV6-1; CDR3: CASTQDLKNIQYF
J: TRBJ2-6; V: TRBV5-1; CDR3: CASSSGAYGANVLTF
J: TRBJ2-5; V: TRBV10-3; CDR3: CAISESGDTQYF
J: TRBJ1-5; V: TRBV18; CDR3: CASSPQGDRSNQPQHF
J: TRBJ2-2; V: TRBV4-2; CDR3: CASSQGRVREWNTGELFF
J: TRBJ2-1; V: TRBV5-1; CDR3: CASSLEPGLVGYLNEQFF
J: TRBJ1-4; V: TRBV5-1; CDR3: CASSLQGAGEKLFF
J: TRBJ1-2; V: TRBV28; CDR3: CAGTPPGDWGYTF
J: TRBJ2-2; V: TRBV11-2; CDR3: CASSKGLAGGPTGELFF
J: TRBJ1-3; V: TRBV7-8; CDR3: CASSLNIREYSGNTIYF
J: TRBJ1-5; V: TRBV30; CDR3: CAWSRDRLDQPQHF
J: TRBJ1-5; V: TRBV29-1; CDR3: CSVETGSPNQPQHF
J: TRBJ1-1; V: TRBV10-2; CDR3: CASSDRRGTEAFF